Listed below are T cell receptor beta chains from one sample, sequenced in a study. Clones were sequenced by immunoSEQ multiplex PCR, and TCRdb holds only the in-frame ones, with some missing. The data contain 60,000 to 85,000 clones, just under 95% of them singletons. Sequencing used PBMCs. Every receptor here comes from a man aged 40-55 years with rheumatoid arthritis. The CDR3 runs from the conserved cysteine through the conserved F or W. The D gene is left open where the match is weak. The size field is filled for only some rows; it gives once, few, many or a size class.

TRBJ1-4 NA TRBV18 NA CASSPGRWKEKLFF TGTGCCAGCTCACCAGGGAGGTGGAAAGAAAAACTGTTTTTT
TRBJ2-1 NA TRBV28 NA CASTNGGIGAYNEQFF TGTGCCAGCACCAATGGGGGCATCGGTGCCTACAATGAGCAGTTCTTC
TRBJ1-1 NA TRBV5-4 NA CASSIGRNTEAFF TGTGCCAGCAGCATAGGGAGAAACACTGAAGCTTTCTTT
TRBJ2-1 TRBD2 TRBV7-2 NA CASSNGGGLAGGKQFF TGTGCCAGCAGCAACGGTGGGGGACTAGCGGGAGGGAAGCAGTTCTTC
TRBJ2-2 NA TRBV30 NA CAWSEGSTGELFF TGTGCCTGGAGTGAGGGGAGCACCGGGGAGCTGTTTTTT
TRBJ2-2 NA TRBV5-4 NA CASSSWMDTGELFF TGTGCCAGCAGCTCCTGGATGGACACCGGGGAGCTGTTTTTT
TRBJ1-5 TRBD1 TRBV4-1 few CASSPGQGENQPQHF TGCGCCAGCAGCCCGGGACAGGGGGAAAATCAGCCCCAGCATTTT
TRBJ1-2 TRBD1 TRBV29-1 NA CSVAPGQNYGYTF TGCAGCGTGGCCCCGGGACAGAACTATGGCTACACCTTC
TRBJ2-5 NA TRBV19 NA CASSLQGWEETQYF TGTGCCAGTAGTCTCCAGGGGTGGGAAGAGACCCAGTACTTC
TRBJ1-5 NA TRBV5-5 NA CASSRTDSNQPQHF TGTGCCAGCAGCCGCACAGATAGCAATCAGCCCCAGCATTTT
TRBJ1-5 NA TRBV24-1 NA CATSENPYNQPQHF TGTGCCACCAGTGAAAATCCCTACAATCAGCCCCAGCATTTT
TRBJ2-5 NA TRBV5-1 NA CASSLDSAWEAQYF TGCGCCAGCAGCTTGGACAGCGCTTGGGAGGCCCAGTACTTC
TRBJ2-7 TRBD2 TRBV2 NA CASGEGTIYEQYF TGTGCCAGCGGGGAGGGGACTATCTACGAGCAGTACTTC
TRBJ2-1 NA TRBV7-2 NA CASSLNNYNEQFF TGTGCCAGCAGCTTAAACAACTACAATGAGCAGTTCTTC
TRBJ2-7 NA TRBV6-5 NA CASTRRGKLSYEQYF TGTGCCAGTACCCGGAGGGGGAAACTCTCCTACGAGCAGTACTTC
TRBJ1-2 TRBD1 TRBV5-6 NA CASSLVPGTGGGYTF TGTGCCAGCAGCTTGGTTCCCGGGACAGGGGGTGGCTACACCTTC
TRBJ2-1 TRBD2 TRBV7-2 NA CASSPGLVGYNEQFF TGTGCCAGCAGCCCCGGACTAGTTGGTTACAATGAGCAGTTCTTC
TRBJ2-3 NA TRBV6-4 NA CASSEGRTDTQYF TGTGCCAGCAGTGAAGGACGCACAGATACGCAGTATTTT
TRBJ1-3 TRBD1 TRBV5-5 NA CASSLTTGVGNTIYF TGTGCCAGCAGCTTGACGACAGGGGTTGGAAACACCATATATTTT
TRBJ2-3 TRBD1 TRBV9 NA CASSVADRGPYTQYF TGTGCCAGCAGCGTAGCTGACAGGGGGCCCTATACGCAGTATTTT
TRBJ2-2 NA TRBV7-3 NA CASSTERLGELFF TGTGCCAGCAGCACCGAGAGACTGGGGGAGCTGTTTTTT
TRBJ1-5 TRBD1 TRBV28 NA CASSIWDRSSVQPQHF TGTGCCAGCAGTATCTGGGACAGGTCTTCTGTTCAGCCCCAGCATTTT
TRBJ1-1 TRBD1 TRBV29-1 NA CSVRDRALNTEAFF TGCAGCGTTAGGGACAGGGCCTTGAACACTGAAGCTTTCTTT
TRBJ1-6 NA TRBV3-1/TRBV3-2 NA CASSRGGDSPLHF TGTGCCAGCAGCCGGGGGGGGGATTCACCCCTCCACTTT
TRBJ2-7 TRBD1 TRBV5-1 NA CASSQTGASSYEQYF TGCGCCAGCAGCCAGACAGGGGCGAGCTCCTACGAGCAGTACTTC
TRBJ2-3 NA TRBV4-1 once CASSPPGTVGRDTQYF TGCGCCAGCAGCCCCCCCGGGACCGTGGGTAGAGATACGCAGTATTTT
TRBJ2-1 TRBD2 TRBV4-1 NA CASSPLLAGGLRNNEQFF TGCGCCAGCAGCCCATTACTAGCGGGGGGCCTCCGTAACAATGAGCAGTTCTTC
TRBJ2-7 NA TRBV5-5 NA CASSLSGTGDWEQYF TGTGCCAGCAGCTTATCCGGAACAGGGGACTGGGAGCAGTACTTC
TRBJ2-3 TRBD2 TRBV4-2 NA CASSSRASGGATDTQYF TGTGCCAGCAGCTCAAGGGCTAGCGGGGGGGCTACAGATACGCAGTATTTT
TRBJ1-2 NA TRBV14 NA CASSQGYRANYGYTF TGTGCCAGCAGCCAAGGTTACAGAGCTAACTATGGCTACACCTTC
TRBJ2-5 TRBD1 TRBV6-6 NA CASRQTRQGSLETQYF TGTGCCAGCAGACAAACCAGACAGGGATCGTTGGAGACCCAGTACTTC
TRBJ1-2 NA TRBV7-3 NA CASSFGGGGYGYTF TGTGCCAGCAGCTTCGGGGGTGGAGGCTATGGCTACACCTTC
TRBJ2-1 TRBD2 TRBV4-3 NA CASSLEREFYNEQFF TGCGCCAGCAGCCTAGAGCGGGAGTTCTACAATGAGCAGTTCTTC
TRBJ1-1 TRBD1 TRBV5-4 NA CASSETGRGTEAFF TGTGCCAGCAGCGAGACAGGGAGAGGGACTGAAGCTTTCTTT
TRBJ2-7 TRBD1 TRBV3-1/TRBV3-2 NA CASSQGQGSYEQYF TGTGCCAGCAGCCAGGGACAGGGATCTTACGAGCAGTACTTC
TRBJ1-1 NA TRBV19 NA CASTLFGAGTEAFF TGTGCCAGTACCCTCTTTGGGGCAGGGACTGAAGCTTTCTTT
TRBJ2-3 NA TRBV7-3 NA CASSLSGAATQYF TGTGCCAGCAGCTTAAGTGGGGCCGCTACGCAGTATTTT
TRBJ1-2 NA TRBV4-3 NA CASSRGSGPYGYTF TGCGCCAGCAGCCGGGGCTCTGGCCCCTATGGCTACACCTTC
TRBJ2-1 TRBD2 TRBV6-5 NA CASSTWTSGRNEQFF TGTGCCAGCAGTACCTGGACTAGCGGGAGGAATGAGCAGTTCTTC
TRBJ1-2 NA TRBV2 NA CASSGNIRNGYTF TGTGCCAGCAGTGGGAACATCCGGAATGGCTACACCTTC
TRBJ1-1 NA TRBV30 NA CAWRQEAWSGTKTFF TGTGCCTGGAGACAAGAGGCCTGGAGCGGGACGAAGACTTTCTTT
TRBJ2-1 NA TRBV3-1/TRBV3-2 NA CASSLGRDEQFF TGTGCCAGCAGCCTCGGACGCGATGAGCAGTTCTTC
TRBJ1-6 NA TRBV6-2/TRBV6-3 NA CASSRGVPAISPLHF TGTGCCAGCAGTAGGGGAGTCCCGGCAATTTCACCCCTCCACTTT
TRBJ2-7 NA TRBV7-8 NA CASSLAHEQYF TGTGCCAGCAGCTTAGCCCACGAGCAGTACTTC
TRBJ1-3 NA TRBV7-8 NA CASSLGDSPGNTIYF TGTGCCAGCAGCTTGGGCGATTCCCCGGGAAACACCATATATTTT
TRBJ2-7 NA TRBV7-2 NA CASSGIWGTYEQYF TGTGCCAGCAGCGGAATCTGGGGCACATACGAGCAGTACTTC
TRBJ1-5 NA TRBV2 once CASSLDRRNQPQHF TGTGCCAGCAGCTTGGACCGCCGGAATCAGCCCCAGCATTTT
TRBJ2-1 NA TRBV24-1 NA CATSDPRDKNNEQFF TGTGCCACCAGTGACCCCCGGGACAAAAACAATGAGCAGTTCTTC
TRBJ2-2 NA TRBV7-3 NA CASSPTLLTGELFF TGTGCCAGCAGCCCAACACTACTAACCGGGGAGCTGTTTTTT